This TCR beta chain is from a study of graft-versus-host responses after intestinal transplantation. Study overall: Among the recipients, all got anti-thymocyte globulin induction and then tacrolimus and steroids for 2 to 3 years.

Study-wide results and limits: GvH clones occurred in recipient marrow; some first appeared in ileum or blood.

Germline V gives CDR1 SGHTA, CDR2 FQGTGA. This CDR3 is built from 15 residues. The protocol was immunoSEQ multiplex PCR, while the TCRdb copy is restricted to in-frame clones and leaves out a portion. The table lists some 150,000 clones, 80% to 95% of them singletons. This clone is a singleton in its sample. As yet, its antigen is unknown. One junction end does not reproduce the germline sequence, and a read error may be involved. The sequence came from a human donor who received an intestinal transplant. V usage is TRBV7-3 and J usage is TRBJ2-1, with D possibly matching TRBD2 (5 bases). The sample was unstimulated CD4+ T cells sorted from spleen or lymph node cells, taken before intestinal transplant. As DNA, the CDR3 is TGTGCCAGCAGCCTAAGCGGACGCTCCTACAATGGGCAGTTCTTC. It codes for CASSLSGRSYNGQFF.